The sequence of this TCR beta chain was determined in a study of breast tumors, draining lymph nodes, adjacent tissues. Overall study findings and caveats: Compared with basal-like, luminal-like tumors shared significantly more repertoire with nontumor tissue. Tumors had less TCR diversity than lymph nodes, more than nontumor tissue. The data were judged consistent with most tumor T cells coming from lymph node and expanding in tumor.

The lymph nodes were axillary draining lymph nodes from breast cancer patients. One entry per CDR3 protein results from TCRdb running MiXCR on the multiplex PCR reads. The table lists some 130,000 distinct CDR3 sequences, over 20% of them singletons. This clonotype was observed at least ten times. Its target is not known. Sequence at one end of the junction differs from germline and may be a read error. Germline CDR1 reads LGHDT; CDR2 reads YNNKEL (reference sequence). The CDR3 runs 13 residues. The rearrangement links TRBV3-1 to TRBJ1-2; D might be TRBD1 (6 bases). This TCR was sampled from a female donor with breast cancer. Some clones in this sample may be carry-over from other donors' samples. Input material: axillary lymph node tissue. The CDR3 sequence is CASSPARDTRNLF. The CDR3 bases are TGTGCCAGCAGCCCGGCCCGGGACACCCGAAATCTCTTC.